Listed here are 20 T cell receptor beta chains from one sample, sequenced in a study of T cells in Graves' hyperthyroidism and ophthalmopathy. Amplification yielded TCR beta CDR3 regions, with RNA transcripts as the source. The HTBI primer set was used in a first-round RT-PCR of the TCR CDR3. In TCRdb, the multiplex PCR reads were re-called with MiXCR into one record per CDR3 protein. The data contain 600,000 or so distinct CDR3 sequences, approximately 14% of them singletons. What was sequenced was blood. The receptors were sampled from a woman between 18 and 29 years old with Graves' ophthalmopathy.

This clonotype was found a few times. CDR3 nucleotides: TGTGCCAGCAGTGCTGGACTATCCTCCTTGAACATTCAGTACTTC. Protein: CASSAGLSSLNIQYF. The gene calls are TRBV6-2 or TRBV6-3 and TRBJ2-4; D may be TRBD2 (6 bases). V was pared by 5 bases and J by 7 bases, with 18 bases between. Looked up from germline, CDR1 is MNHEY and CDR2 is SVGEGT. The CDR3 consists of 15 residues.

This clonotype showed up many times. This chain connects TRBV4-2 to TRBJ2-1; D may be TRBD1 or TRBD2 (5 bases each). The germline V gene has CDR1 LGHNA and CDR2 YNFKEQ. Trimming took off 0 bases at V and 2 bases at J, with 14 bases between the two ends. The CDR3 is 17 amino acids. In nucleotides, the CDR3 is TGTGCCAGCAGCCAAGAGAGTGGGGGTTTGACCTACAATGAGCAGTTCTTC. Residues: CASSQESGGLTYNEQFF.

This clonotype was seen at least ten times. This chain uses TRBV2 with TRBJ2-1; the match to TRBD1 covers 8 bases. J gave up 0 bases and V 5 bases, and 21 bases lay outside the gene matches. This CDR3 has 21 residues. Germline CDR1 reads SNHLY; CDR2 reads FYNNEI. Here the CDR3 reads CASSLLGQGLGSVSSYNEQFF. CDR3 in DNA: TGTGCCAGCAGTCTCCTCGGACAGGGACTGGGTAGCGTGAGCTCCTACAATGAGCAGTTCTTC.

V and J are TRBV10-3 and TRBJ1-5, with a possible D match to TRBD1 (6 bases). Germline V gene data show CDR1 as ENHRY and CDR2 as SYGVKD. This CDR3 spans 15 amino acids. V gave up 0 bases and J gave up 2 bases, with 8 bases separating them. Here the CDR3 DNA reads TGTGCCATCAGTGAGTCGACAGGAGGCAATCAGCCCCAGCATTTT. It yields the protein CAISESTGGNQPQHF.

This clonotype was seen many times. The chain uses TRBV12-3 or TRBV12-4 and TRBJ1-4; D may be TRBD1 (5 bases). Trimming cost V 8 bases and J 8 bases, with 18 bases left between them. The CDR3 runs 14 residues. The chain's CDR3 is CASLTQGLGEKLFF. DNA for the CDR3: TGTGCCAGCCTTACGCAGGGTTTGGGGGAAAAACTGTTTTTT.

This clonotype was picked up many times. This chain uses TRBV28 with TRBJ1-2; unclear D gene. The length of the CDR3 is 14 residues. CDR1 is MDHEN, CDR2 SYDVKM, per germline. The V and J ends lost 1 base and 0 bases respectively, with 6 bases between them. Here the CDR3 DNA reads TGTGCCAGCAGTTTATACGGAGCTAACTATGGCTACACCTTC. Translated: CASSLYGANYGYTF.

This chain uses TRBV29-1 with TRBJ2-3; D is undetermined. The V end was cut by 8 bases, the J end by 3 bases, with 9 bases between. Germline CDR1 and CDR2: SQVTM and ANQGSEA. This CDR3 is built from 11 residues. The DNA of the CDR3 is TGCAGCCTCAAACGGACAGATACGCAGTATTTT. It specifies CSLKRTDTQYF.

This rearrangement joins TRBV14 to TRBJ2-2, with 7 bases identical to TRBD2. Trimming removed 1 base from V and 4 bases from J; junction bases left unmatched: 6. CDR3 length: 16 residues. The germline gives CDR1 SGHDN, CDR2 FVKESK. CDR3 sequence reads: CASSQVGGTVTGELFF. In DNA, the CDR3 is TGTGCCAGCAGCCAAGTGGGGGGGACGGTCACCGGGGAGCTGTTTTTT.

This clonotype appeared many times. The chain carries TRBV11-3 and TRBJ2-1, with 12 bases aligning to TRBD1. The CDR3 loop spans 14 amino acids. Trimming removed 6 bases from V and 11 bases from J; junction bases left unmatched: 8. Germline CDR1 and CDR2: SGHNT and YENEEA. The CDR3, as DNA: TGTGCCAGCAGGCCGGGACAGGGGGCAAACCAGCAGTTCTTC. It yields the protein CASRPGQGANQQFF.

This clonotype has a count of ten or more. The genes are TRBV2 and TRBJ1-2; TRBD1 is a possible D gene (5 bases). CDR1 is SNHLY, CDR2 FYNNEI, per germline. The V and J ends lost 4 bases and 4 bases respectively, with 13 bases between them. The CDR3 loop spans 14 amino acids. CDR3 DNA sequence: TGTGCCAGCAGTGGGACAACCTCGAGCTATGGCTACACCTTC. Protein product: CASSGTTSSYGYTF.

The sample holds many counts of this clonotype. The DNA of the CDR3 is TGTGCCAGCGGTGGGACAGGGGTCCCCTCTTCCTATGGCTACACCTTC. It encodes CASGGTGVPSSYGYTF. V is TRBV28 and J is TRBJ1-2; TRBD1 aligns across 10 bases. The ends lost 8 bases at V and 4 bases at J; junction bases unmatched: 13. The CDR3 length is 16 residues. Germline CDR1 and CDR2: MDHEN and SYDVKM.

This clonotype was counted at least ten times. The chain has TRBV4-1 and TRBJ1-5; D not certain. V was pared by 4 bases and J by 0 bases, with 10 bases between. Germline CDR1 reads MGHRA; CDR2 reads YSYEKL. The CDR3 contains 15 residues. CDR3 bases: TGCGCCAGCAGCCCGAAGACCCTTAGCAATCAGCCCCAGCATTTT. Translated, it gives CASSPKTLSNQPQHF.

This clonotype was counted many times. This chain's CDR3 is CASSYSLRQGGYTF. DNA of the CDR3: TGTGCCAGCAGTTACTCTCTGAGACAGGGGGGCTACACCTTC. The J gene is TRBJ1-2, the V gene TRBV6-6, with 8 bases fitting TRBD1. The CDR3 is 14 amino acids. CDR1 is MNHNY, CDR2 SVGAGI, per germline (reference sequence). Trimming removed 0 bases from V and 8 bases from J; junction bases left unmatched: 5.

Only a few counts were recorded for this clonotype. This sequence joins TRBV28 and TRBJ2-5, with D unresolved. Germline V gene data show CDR1 as MDHEN and CDR2 as SYDVKM. The CDR3 totals 15 residues. The V and J ends lost 5 bases and 2 bases respectively, with 15 bases between them. The CDR3 protein is CASSQVSDLQETQYF. The CDR3 DNA is TGTGCCAGCAGTCAAGTCAGCGACCTACAAGAGACCCAGTACTTC.

This clonotype came up many times. The genes are TRBV28 and TRBJ1-1, with a tentative D call TRBD1 (6 bases). V lost 2 bases to trimming and J lost 7 bases, with 11 bases between them. In germline, CDR1 is MDHEN, CDR2 SYDVKM. The CDR3 has 13 amino acids. This CDR3 is CASSLGQWGEAFF. In nucleotides, the CDR3 is TGTGCCAGCAGTTTAGGACAGTGGGGTGAAGCTTTCTTT.

This clonotype has a count of ten or more. In nucleotides, the CDR3 is TGTGCCAGCACACCGGGACTAGCGGGAGTTGGGCAGTACTTC. Translation: CASTPGLAGVGQYF. The chain carries TRBV6-1 and TRBJ2-7; 14 bases are shared with TRBD2. V was clipped by 7 bases and J by 9 bases; unmatched bases: 8. Germline V CDR1 and CDR2: MNHNS, SASEGT. CDR3 length equals 14 residues.

The chain recombines TRBV14 with TRBJ2-5, with D possibly being TRBD1 (6 bases). CDR3 size: 15 residues. Trimming stripped 3 bases from V and 1 base from J, with 12 bases between. Germline assignment: CDR1 SGHDN and CDR2 FVKESK. In DNA, the CDR3 is TGTGCCAGCAGCCATACAACAGGGCCCCAAGAGACCCAGTACTTC. Protein: CASSHTTGPQETQYF.

In this sample, this clonotype turned up many times. The rearrangement joins TRBV7-3 to TRBJ2-2; TRBD1 matches at 10 bases. The germline CDR1 and CDR2 sequences are SGHTA and FQGTGA. After removal of 5 bases from V and 1 base from J, the junction contained 4 bases not matched to a gene. This CDR3 region has 16 residues. The CDR3 loop is CASSGGQGLNTGELFF. DNA for the CDR3: TGTGCCAGCAGCGGGGGACAGGGGTTGAACACCGGGGAGCTGTTTTTT.

This clonotype was picked up many times. The chain employs TRBV13 and TRBJ1-2; D unclear. The germline V gene has CDR1 PRHDT and CDR2 FYEKMQ (reference sequence). The V end was cut by 1 base, the J end by 8 bases, with 17 bases between. The CDR3 length is 15 residues. This CDR3 is CASSLAGSPVWGYTF. Here the CDR3 DNA reads TGTGCCAGCAGCTTAGCCGGGAGCCCAGTTTGGGGCTACACCTTC. The full variable domain, its missing parts supplied by reference TRBV13 and TRBJ1-2, is AAGVIQSPRHLIKEKRETATLKCYPIPRHDTVYWYQQGPGQDPQFLISFYEKMQSDKGSIPDRFSAQQFSDYHSELNMSSLELGDSALYFCASSLAGSPVWGYTFGSGTRLTVV.

In this sample, this clonotype turned up many times. V and J are TRBV11-2 and TRBJ2-7; 8 bases are shared with TRBD2. V lost 0 bases to trimming and J lost 12 bases; unmatched junction nucleotides: 4. This CDR3 spans 12 amino acids. Germline-derived CDR1 and CDR2 are SGHAT and FQNNGV. The CDR3 coding sequence is TGTGCCAGCAGCTTAGAGACTAGCGAGGCGTACTTC. Translation gives CASSLETSEAYF.